A single sample gave rise to the 15 T cell receptor beta chains below, sequenced in a study of patients and donors after allogeneic stem cell transplantation. TCRdb re-derived calls from the RT-PCR reads in MiXCR, one entry per CDR3 protein. The sample yields about 160,000 distinct CDR3 sequences, 30% seen once. The sequenced sample was blood, either unsorted or a sorted T cell fraction (not recorded which). These receptors were taken from a human donor who was either an allogeneic HSCT recipient or a stem cell or donor lymphocyte infusion donor (not recorded which). It is not recorded whose cells these are; they may come from a transplant donor.

This clonotype was observed many times. The rearrangement joins TRBV7-6 to TRBJ1-4; D gene ambiguous. The CDR3 extends over 13 amino acids. Trimming removed 3 bases from V and 8 bases from J, with 10 bases in between. The germline CDR1 and CDR2 sequences are SGHVS and FNYEAQ. The CDR3 DNA follows: TGTGCCAGCAGCTTGGTCACTGGGGAAAAACTGTTTTTT. Translated: CASSLVTGEKLFF.

The chain is built from TRBV20-1 and TRBJ2-7; a weak D match, TRBD1 (6 bases). Between the trimmed V and J ends, which lost 3 bases and 7 bases, there was a span of 16 bases. Germline V gene data show CDR1 as DFQATT and CDR2 as SNEGSKA (reference sequence). The CDR3 totals 13 residues. The CDR3 protein is CSASFQGGREQYF. In DNA form, the CDR3 reads TGCAGTGCTAGCTTCCAAGGGGGTCGGGAGCAGTACTTC.

The V call is TRBV7-3, the J call TRBJ2-1; TRBD2 aligns across 9 bases. Looked up from germline, CDR1 is SGHTA and CDR2 is FQGTGA. The CDR3 is 16 amino acids. With 2 bases clipped from V and 1 base from J, the junction kept 3 bases outside the gene matches. CDR3 coding DNA: TGTGCCAGCAGCTTAGTAGCGGGAGCATCCTACAATGAGCAGTTCTTC. Translated: CASSLVAGASYNEQFF.

This clonotype was recorded at least ten times. V usage is TRBV6-5 and J usage is TRBJ1-4, with 7 bases lining up with TRBD1. The germline gives CDR1 MNHEY, CDR2 SVGAGI. Germline trimming cut 5 bases from V and 7 bases from J; bases unmatched to any gene: 7. The CDR3 is made up of 14 amino acids. The CDR3 loop is CASSTGTAGEKLFF. The CDR3 DNA reads TGTGCCAGCAGTACCGGGACAGCGGGTGAAAAACTGTTTTTT.

V and J are TRBV20-1 and TRBJ1-4; 7 bases align to TRBD1. The V and J ends lost 0 bases and 7 bases, in that order; junction bases with no gene match: 8. CDR1 is DFQATT and CDR2 is SNEGSKA in the germline V gene (reference sequence). This CDR3 comprises 15 residues. DNA for the CDR3: TGCAGTGCTAGAGAGGATAACAGGGGTGGTGAAAAACTGTTTTTT. This codes for CSAREDNRGGEKLFF.

The table lists this clonotype with many counts. The J gene is TRBJ2-7, the V gene TRBV2; no definite D call. Germline loops: CDR1 SNHLY, CDR2 FYNNEI. V gave up 4 bases and J gave up 0 bases, with 10 bases separating them. This CDR3 region has 14 residues. Written as DNA, the CDR3 is TGTGCCAGCAGTGTGGAGACTTACTCCTACGAGCAGTACTTC. This sequence encodes CASSVETYSYEQYF.

V is TRBV9 and J is TRBJ2-3, with D unresolved. This CDR3 is 12 amino acids long. The germline V gene has CDR1 SGDLS and CDR2 YYNGEE. Trimming shortened V by 0 bases and J by 6 bases, and 5 bases separated the two germline ends. The CDR3 region has the DNA TGTGCCAGCAGCGTAGGGTGGGATACGCAGTATTTT. This encodes CASSVGWDTQYF.

The chain recombines TRBV4-2 with TRBJ2-5; 11 nucleotides match TRBD2. CDR3 length: 16 residues. Losses at the gene ends were 2 bases for V and 2 bases for J; bases not matched to a gene: 4. Per the germline V gene, CDR1 is LGHNA and CDR2 is YNFKEQ. As DNA, the CDR3 is TGTGCCAGCAGCCAACTACTAGCGGGAGTACAAGAGACCCAGTACTTC. Amino acid sequence: CASSQLLAGVQETQYF.

This clonotype was counted a few times. The chain couples TRBV12-3 or TRBV12-4 to TRBJ1-4; D not resolved. The V gene lost 4 bases and the J gene lost 8 bases, with 17 bases spanning the gap. The CDR3 is 15 amino acids. This CDR3 reads CASSSGRWAKEKLFF. In DNA form, the CDR3 reads TGTGCCAGCAGTTCCGGCCGGTGGGCAAAGGAAAAACTGTTTTTT.

This clonotype was seen a few times. The rearrangement joins TRBV7-9 to TRBJ1-5; no clear D gene. Germline loops: CDR1 SEHNR, CDR2 FQNEAQ (reference sequence). V was clipped by 0 bases and J by 6 bases, with 6 bases between them. The CDR3 totals 13 residues. The CDR3 DNA reads as TGTGCCAGCAGCTTAGCGCACTCTCAGCCCCAGCATTTT. Translated: CASSLAHSQPQHF.

This clonotype was detected a few times. The DNA for the CDR3 is TGTGCCAGCAGTTTGTCGCTAGCGGGCGTAAACACCGGGGAGCTGTTTTTT. It encodes CASSLSLAGVNTGELFF. The chain carries TRBV12-3 or TRBV12-4 and TRBJ2-2; the match to TRBD2 covers 8 bases. V lost 3 bases, J lost 2 bases, and 8 bases stayed unmatched. The CDR3 sequence is 17 residues long.

The rearrangement links TRBV4-3 to TRBJ2-1; weak D call: TRBD1 (6 bases). V shed 2 bases and J shed 5 bases, with 22 bases lying between them. The CDR3 is 18 amino acids. Germline V lookup: CDR1 LGHNA, CDR2 YSLEER. For the CDR3, the DNA is TGCGCCAGCAGCCAATATGGGACGCTGACAAGGACAGACAATGAGCAGTTCTTC. This encodes CASSQYGTLTRTDNEQFF.

This clonotype was counted between two and nine times. In nucleotides, the CDR3 is TGTGCCAGCAGCCCCCTGACTAGCGGAGACTACAATGAGCAGTTCTTC. This sequence encodes CASSPLTSGDYNEQFF. This chain links TRBV7-9 with TRBJ2-1, with 9 bases aligning to TRBD2. Germline V gives CDR1 SEHNR, CDR2 FQNEAQ (reference sequence). Trimming at V came to 5 bases and at J to 3 bases, leaving 8 bases not matched to a gene. The CDR3 is 16 residues long.

The rearrangement uses TRBV6-2 or TRBV6-3 and TRBJ1-1; weak D call: TRBD1 (5 bases). With 6 bases removed from V and 7 bases from J, the gap between germline ends came to 15 bases. The CDR3 has 13 amino acids. Germline CDR1 and CDR2: MNHEY and SVGEGT. The CDR3 DNA reads as TGTGCCAGCAGCCGCCGGGACGGTGGTGAAGCTTTCTTT. Translation gives CASSRRDGGEAFF.

In its sample, this clonotype was seen a few times. V gene TRBV7-8 combines with J gene TRBJ1-2, with D tentatively TRBD1 (6 bases). The CDR3 contains 18 residues. Germline V gene lookup returns CDR1 SGHVS and CDR2 FQNEAQ. V lost 5 bases and J 3 bases, leaving 25 bases between the germline ends. DNA of the CDR3: TGTGCCAGCAGCGCCATCGTCCGGGACAAGGGCCTTGACTATGGCTACACCTTC. Translating it yields CASSAIVRDKGLDYGYTF.